Listed below are T cell receptor beta chains from one sample, sequenced in a study of cytomegalovirus exposure and HLA in healthy donors. Sequencing was performed with immunoSEQ multiplex PCR; in TCRdb, only in-frame clones are kept and a portion is missing. The sample shows 150,000 to 200,000 clones, roughly 85% of them seen only once. Sequenced material: PBMCs. The source of these receptors is a woman aged 45 to 65 in good health and CMV-seronegative. CDR3s include the opening cysteine and the closing phenylalanine or tryptophan. Each record gives: J gene, D gene, V gene, clone size, CDR3 DNA, CDR3 protein. D genes are given only for firm matches. Only some rows state a clone size, as once, few, many or a class for expanded clones.

j_call: TRBJ1-5
d_call: .
v_call: TRBV4-2
clone_size: .
cdr3_nt: TGTGCCAGCAGCCAATTTACAGCCACAGATCAGCCCCAGCATTTT
cdr3_aa: CASSQFTATDQPQHF

j_call: TRBJ2-5
d_call: TRBD2
v_call: TRBV30
clone_size: .
cdr3_nt: TGTGCCTGGAGTACTAGCGGGAGGGCCGAGGAGACCCAGTACTTC
cdr3_aa: CAWSTSGRAEETQYF

j_call: TRBJ2-7
d_call: TRBD2
v_call: TRBV29-1
clone_size: .
cdr3_nt: TGCAGCGTTGTGGGGGTGGGCGGGGGGTACTACGAGCAGTACTTC
cdr3_aa: CSVVGVGGGYYEQYF

j_call: TRBJ2-1
d_call: TRBD1
v_call: TRBV4-1
clone_size: once
cdr3_nt: TGCGCCAGCAGCTTCGCGGTGGACAGGGCCTCCTACAATGAGCAGTTCTTC
cdr3_aa: CASSFAVDRASYNEQFF

j_call: TRBJ2-3
d_call: TRBD2
v_call: TRBV28
clone_size: .
cdr3_nt: TGTGCCAGCAGTATCTCTAGCGGGAGGGCCGCAGATACGCAGTATTTT
cdr3_aa: CASSISSGRAADTQYF

j_call: TRBJ2-7
d_call: .
v_call: TRBV6-6
clone_size: .
cdr3_nt: TGTGCCAGCAGAACAGCCAAATACGAGCAGTACTTC
cdr3_aa: CASRTAKYEQYF

j_call: TRBJ2-7
d_call: .
v_call: TRBV10-1
clone_size: .
cdr3_nt: TGCGCCAGCAGTGAGTCGACGGGCTCCTACGAGCAGTACTTC
cdr3_aa: CASSESTGSYEQYF

j_call: TRBJ1-6
d_call: .
v_call: TRBV5-1
clone_size: .
cdr3_nt: TGCGCCAGCAGCTTGGCCGGGGGTTATTCACCCCTCCACTTT
cdr3_aa: CASSLAGGYSPLHF

j_call: TRBJ2-5
d_call: .
v_call: TRBV7-2
clone_size: once
cdr3_nt: TGTGCCAGCAGCTTAGCGGGCAGGGGAGAGACCCAGTACTTC
cdr3_aa: CASSLAGRGETQYF

j_call: TRBJ2-6
d_call: TRBD1
v_call: TRBV9
clone_size: .
cdr3_nt: TGTGCCAGCAGCGTAGCTAGGACAGGCAACTCTGGGGCCAACGTCCTGACTTTC
cdr3_aa: CASSVARTGNSGANVLTF